This is a list of T cell receptor beta chains from one sample in a study of T-cell reconstitution after alpha-beta-depleted transplantation in children. MiXCR was run by TCRdb on the PCR reads, yielding one entry per CDR3 protein. There are approximately 250,000 distinct CDR3 sequences in the sample; roughly 26% occur only once, and roughly 2.7% lies in the top ten. The sequenced sample was PBMCs, obtained before TCRalphabeta/CD19-depleted stem cell transplant. These receptor sequences come from a girl aged 2 to 9 with Fanconi anemia, due to receive a stem cell transplant. Each CDR3 is given with its conserved first and last residue. D genes are given only for firm matches. Rows give clone size only sometimes, using once, few, many, or a class for an expanded clone.

>TRBJ2-5|many|TRBV29-1|-
TGCAGCGTTGATGATGGCCACCAAGAGACCCAGTACTTC
CSVDDGHQETQYF
>TRBJ2-1|-|TRBV7-2|TRBD2
TGTGCCAGCAGCTTTTGGACTAGCGGGAGAGGGAATGAGCAGTTCTTC
CASSFWTSGRGNEQFF
>TRBJ2-5|-|TRBV2|-
TGTGCCAGCAGGGACAACCAAGAGACCCAGTACTTC
CASRDNQETQYF
>TRBJ2-5|many|TRBV29-1|TRBD2
TGCAGCGTTTCACTAGCGGGAGTTGGGGAGACCCAGTACTTC
CSVSLAGVGETQYF
>TRBJ2-7|-|TRBV20-1|TRBD2
TGCAGTGCCCAGGGACTAGCGTCCTACGAGCAGTACTTC
CSAQGLASYEQYF
>TRBJ2-3|few|TRBV7-3|-
TGTGCCAGCAGCTCGGCGGGAATCGCAGATACGCAGTATTTT
CASSSAGIADTQYF
>TRBJ2-5|-|TRBV6-2/TRBV6-3|-
TGTGCCAGCACCCGGAGGTCTTGGACCCAGTACTTC
CASTRRSWTQYF
>TRBJ2-7|-|TRBV25-1|-
TGTGCCAGCAGTGGCGGGGGCACCTACTACGAGCAGTACTTC
CASSGGGTYYEQYF
>TRBJ2-3|-|TRBV29-1|TRBD2
TGCAGCGTTGAAGAGCGGGAGCCCACAGATACGCAGTATTTT
CSVEEREPTDTQYF
>TRBJ1-5|many|TRBV11-2|-
TGTGCCAGCAGCTTAGACCTTGGTCAGCCCCAGCATTTT
CASSLDLGQPQHF
>TRBJ2-7|few|TRBV20-1|TRBD2
TGCAGTGCCACGCTAGCGGGGGCGTACGAGCAGTACTTC
CSATLAGAYEQYF
>TRBJ2-3|many|TRBV5-1|-
TGCGCCAGCAGCTTGATAGCGGTGAGCACAGATACGCAGTATTTT
CASSLIAVSTDTQYF
>TRBJ2-1|many|TRBV5-1|TRBD2
TGCGCCAGCAGCTCCGGGGGGGGCTCCTACAATGAGCAGTTCTTC
CASSSGGGSYNEQFF
>TRBJ2-1|-|TRBV7-6|TRBD2
TGTGCCAGCAGCTTACGTGTCCTAGCGGCTTACAATGAGCAGTTCTTC
CASSLRVLAAYNEQFF
>TRBJ1-2|many|TRBV15|-
TGTGCCACCAGCAGAGGGTTGGACAGCTTTCTTTATGGCTACACCTTC
CATSRGLDSFLYGYTF
>TRBJ2-7|-|TRBV5-1|TRBD1
TGCGCCAGCAGCTTGGACAGGGGGAACGAGCAGTACTTC
CASSLDRGNEQYF
>TRBJ2-5|-|TRBV12-3/TRBV12-4|-
TGTGCCAGCAGTTTCTCGGGGCGGGAGACCCAGTACTTC
CASSFSGRETQYF
>TRBJ2-1|-|TRBV9|TRBD1
TGTGCCAGCAGCGAGGGGGACAGGGTGTACAATGAGCAGTTCTTC
CASSEGDRVYNEQFF
>TRBJ2-1|-|TRBV7-3|-
TGTGCCAGCAGCTTACATCCCGCCGGGGGATCATACAATGAGCAGTTCTTC
CASSLHPAGGSYNEQFF
>TRBJ2-7|few|TRBV28|-
TGTGCCAGCTCTAGCTCGATCTACGAGCAGTACTTC
CASSSSIYEQYF
>TRBJ1-2|-|TRBV29-1|-
TGCAGCGTTGAATCGCCAGGAGATGGCTACACCTTC
CSVESPGDGYTF
>TRBJ1-2|-|TRBV6-1|-
TGTGCCAGCAGCGCCGGTCACCGAGGCTATGGCGACACCTTC
CASSAGHRGYGDTF
>TRBJ1-2|-|TRBV29-1|-
TGCAGCGTTGAAGTTTGGGGCGATGGCTACACCTTC
CSVEVWGDGYTF
>TRBJ2-2|-|TRBV29-1|-
TGCAACGTTGAAATGGGAGACACCGGGGAGCTGTTTTTT
CNVEMGDTGELFF
>TRBJ2-7|few|TRBV29-1|TRBD1
TGCAGCGCCCGACAGGGGGCAATGTCCTACGAGCAGTACTTC
CSARQGAMSYEQYF
>TRBJ2-3|many|TRBV12-3/TRBV12-4|TRBD2
TGTGCCAGCAGTCCAACTAGCGGGAGCACAGATACGCAGTATTTT
CASSPTSGSTDTQYF
>TRBJ1-2|-|TRBV29-1|-
TGCAGTCACTGGGGGCGCGGGGAATATGGCTACACCTTC
CSHWGRGEYGYTF
>TRBJ1-5|-|TRBV12-3/TRBV12-4|-
TGTGCCAGCAGTTGGGGGGAAAATCAGCCCCAGCATTTT
CASSWGENQPQHF
>TRBJ1-1|-|TRBV29-1|-
TGCAGCGTTGTGGAACAGGTGTTGAACACTGAAGCTTTCTTT
CSVVEQVLNTEAFF
>TRBJ2-2|few|TRBV28|-
TGTGCCACCCTTGAGGGCGGGGAGCTGTTTTTT
CATLEGGELFF
>TRBJ2-3|-|TRBV7-2|-
TGTGCCAGCAGCTTACTTTTTAGCACAGATACGCAGTATTTT
CASSLLFSTDTQYF
>TRBJ2-2|-|TRBV10-1|-
TGCGCCAGCAGTGGGGATCAGGGGTGGAACACCGGGGAGCTGTTTTTT
CASSGDQGWNTGELFF
>TRBJ2-1|few|TRBV9|-
TGTGCCAGCAGCGTAGAATCGTATGGGGTCAATGAGCAGTTCTTC
CASSVESYGVNEQFF
>TRBJ2-1|many|TRBV9|-
TGTGCCAGCAGCCGGGGGTATGAGCAGTTCTTC
CASSRGYEQFF
>TRBJ2-5|-|TRBV27|-
TGTGCCAGCACCACTGGAGCGGAAGAGACCCAGTACTTC
CASTTGAEETQYF
>TRBJ2-1|few|TRBV6-5|-
TGTGCCAGCAGTTATTTGGACAGCGTCTACAATGAGCAGTTCTTC
CASSYLDSVYNEQFF
>TRBJ1-1|few|TRBV27|-
TGTGCCAGCAGTTTTGGACGGCACACTGAAGCTTTCTTT
CASSFGRHTEAFF
>TRBJ1-3|-|TRBV6-1|-
TGTGCCAGCAGCTTTACAGGGACTGGAAACACCATATATTTT
CASSFTGTGNTIYF
>TRBJ2-1|-|TRBV20-1|-
TGCAGTGCTAGAGATTCCCATAGCTCCTACAATGAGCAGTTCTTC
CSARDSHSSYNEQFF
>TRBJ2-7|many|TRBV9|-
TGTGCCAGCAGCGTGGGAGGGACAGCCGACGAGCAGTACTTC
CASSVGGTADEQYF
>TRBJ1-1|-|TRBV6-5|-
TGTGCCAGCAGTAGGGTAATCGCTTTCTTT
CASSRVIAFF
>TRBJ1-2|many|TRBV7-2|-
TGTGCCAGCAGCTTAAGTAGGGATGGCTACACCTTC
CASSLSRDGYTF